This note documents a single T cell receptor (beta chain) sequence. What this receptor recognizes is not known. Nothing much larger sits one base from this clone, and base qualities are not available. Per the publication, the time point label means: baseline before first vaccination. Samples from vaccinated people were obtained from the UK trials COV001 and COV002, which included a single-blind randomized controlled phase 2/3 trial of AZD1222 (ChAdOx1 nCoV-19) in healthy adults. Trial participant PBMC samples were collected at day 0 and day 28 after the second dose for TCRbeta chain sequencing. The sample comes from a study of T cell responses to AZD1222 COVID-19 vaccine (dated by TCRdb to about 2021). Regarding the research as a whole: Because spike-specific TCR depth and breadth did not differ between the two schedules, AZD1222 recipients who got a second dose at roughly 4 weeks were pooled with those who got a second dose at roughly 12 weeks. Trial participants were enrolled into age subgroups of 18-55, 56-69 and 70-plus years, which contained about 150, 27 and 61 TCR-sequenced participants, respectively. TCR sequencing was performed for some 250 trial participants, of whom around 200 were given two doses of AZD1222 and about 25 were given two doses of MenACWY control vaccine. General findings and caveats noted by the study authors: The 56-69-year group was small, and its depth increase did not reach significance, likely because of low power. Vaccine-associated CD4 TCRs spanned the whole spike protein, with dominant responses in regions 160-218 and 743-854. Conclusions about previously exposed vaccinees are limited because only five to seven AZD1222 recipients were SARS-CoV-2 seropositive at baseline. Nearly half of unique spike-specific TCRs reportedly recognized epitopes outside regions mutated in the B.1.351 and B.1.1.7 variants. Participants were mostly white British and included more females than males, and it was suggested by the authors that clonal diversity may have been underestimated. Because no day 14 peak-response samples were available, the repertoires could be characterized only after the peak T cell response. After two AZD1222 doses, both the breadth and the depth of spike-specific TCRs were significantly higher than at day 0 and than in MenACWY recipients.

For CDR1 and CDR2, the germline V gene lists MNHEY and SVGEGT. V loses 5 bases at its end and J loses 8 bases; junction bases beyond the gene matches: 8. The CDR3 spans 13 residues, from the cysteine through the phenylalanine. Of the read, only the CDR3 DNA is kept; its 39 bases are in frame from base 1. The CDR3 regions of human TCRbeta chains were analyzed by immunosequencing. The paper's processing steps were these. TCRs in the repertoires were compared against a reference library of SARS-CoV-2-specific TCRs that had been generated with the MIRA antigen-specificity platform. Breadth was defined as the fraction of unique TCRs that were SARS-CoV-2-associated. Depth was defined as the fraction of total T cells that were SARS-CoV-2-associated. Using the MIRA data, each spike-specific TCR was assigned both to the spike region to which the TCR was reactive and to a CD4 or CD8 class. Log10-transformed breadth and depth values were compared by one-way ANOVA with Sidak's multiple comparisons tests. TCRdb mirrors the immuneACCESS table, restricted to in-frame sequences. Some clones are absent from its copies; in checked studies, under half trace to an unresolved V gene, and the reason for the others is unknown. V, J and clone size were drawn from that table, and D and trimming were deduced from the DNA. The sample profile shows 200,000 or so clones; roughly 92% of them were found once. Together, the top ten hold around 9.3% of the sample.

The V and J genes are TRBV6-2 or TRBV6-3 and TRBJ1-2; 7 central nucleotides agree with TRBD1. The specimen was peripheral blood, collected on day 0 of AZD1222 vaccination. The clonotype comes from an adult in good health. The CDR3: CASSPGTVKGYTF. Read as DNA, the sequence is TGTGCCAGCAGTCCCGGGACAGTTAAAGGCTACACCTTC.